Presented here are 29 T cell receptor beta chains from one specimen sequenced in a study of blood T cell repertoires in COVID-19. Assay used: immunoSEQ multiplex PCR; TCRdb lists only in-frame clones, some missing. Here the sample spans 130,000 to 150,000 clones, 88% being singletons. Sequencing was performed on peripheral blood. Receptors originate from a man between 65 and 85 years old with acute or convalescent COVID-19.

The chain has TRBV15 and TRBJ1-5, with D hard to call. This CDR3 contains 15 residues. V was cut by 2 bases and J by 0 bases, with 8 bases left in between. The germline CDR1 and CDR2 sequences are LNHNV and YYDKDF (reference sequence). The CDR3 is CATSRPSTSNQPQHF. CDR3 DNA: TGTGCCACCAGCAGACCTAGCACTAGCAATCAGCCCCAGCATTTT.

The DNA of the CDR3 is TGCGCCAGCAGCCCCCAGGGGGCGGGTACTGAAGCTTTCTTT. Encoded protein: CASSPQGAGTEAFF. The J gene is TRBJ1-1, the V gene TRBV5-1; the match to TRBD1 covers 8 bases. This CDR3 contains 14 residues. With V trimmed by 4 bases and J by 5 bases, 7 bases remained unmatched. Germline V lookup: CDR1 SGHRS, CDR2 YFSETQ. Variable domain in full (rest from reference TRBV5-1 and TRBJ1-1): KAGVTQTPRYLIKTRGQQVTLSCSPISGHRSVSWYQQTPGQGLQFLFEYFSETQRNKGNFPGRFSGRQFSNSRSEMNVSTLELGDSALYLCASSPQGAGTEAFFGQGTRLTVV.

The chain uses TRBV27 and TRBJ1-4; tentatively, D is TRBD1 (6 bases). This CDR3 contains 14 residues. The V and J ends lost 6 bases and 0 bases respectively, with 8 bases between them. Germline CDR1 and CDR2: MNHEY and SMNVEV (reference sequence). CDR3 region: CASRGTTTNEKLFF. The CDR3 DNA follows: TGTGCCAGCAGAGGGACAACAACTAATGAAAAACTGTTTTTT. Filled out from reference TRBV27 and TRBJ1-4, the complete variable domain reads EAQVTQNPRYLITVTGKKLTVTCSQNMNHEYMSWYRQDPGLGLRQIYYSMNVEVTDKGDVPEGYKVSRKEKRNFPLILESPSPNQTSLYFCASRGTTTNEKLFFGSGTQLSVL.

The gene calls are TRBV7-8 and TRBJ2-3; 7 bases fit TRBD2. V shed 5 bases and J 3 bases; nucleotides not matched to a gene: 11. Per germline, CDR1 SGHVS and CDR2 FQNEAQ. The CDR3 is 16 residues long. The CDR3 loop is CASSPTGLGTTDTQYF. The CDR3 DNA follows: TGTGCCAGCAGCCCGACTGGACTAGGGACGACAGATACGCAGTATTTT.

The chain carries TRBV5-6 and TRBJ1-6, with D possibly TRBD1 on 6 matching bases. CDR1 and CDR2 (germline): SGHDT, YYEEEE. The CDR3 contains 18 residues. The ends were cut back, 4 bases at V and 5 bases at J, with 22 bases in the middle. CDR3 in DNA: TGTGCCAGCAGCGGGAGATACACAGGGTTCGTCGATAATTCACCCCTCCACTTT. Translating it yields CASSGRYTGFVDNSPLHF.

The chain combines TRBV5-1 with TRBJ1-2; 10 positions agree with TRBD1. Per the germline V gene, CDR1 is SGHRS and CDR2 is YFSETQ. The trim removed 3 bases at V and 6 bases at J, leaving 5 bases unmatched. The CDR3 consists of 14 residues. CDR3 in DNA: TGCGCCAGCAGCTACGGACAGGGGGAGGATGGCTACACCTTC. Translation: CASSYGQGEDGYTF.

The V and J genes are TRBV18 and TRBJ2-2, with D possibly TRBD2 on 5 matching bases. This CDR3 is built from 14 residues. The V and J ends lost 3 bases and 4 bases respectively, with 9 bases between them. Germline assignment: CDR1 KGHSH and CDR2 LQKENI. CDR3 residues: CASSPIGSTGELFF. The CDR3 DNA follows: TGTGCCAGCTCACCCATAGGGAGCACCGGGGAGCTGTTTTTT.

The V call is TRBV6-2 or TRBV6-3, the J call TRBJ1-1; tentative D call: TRBD1 (5 bases). Germline assignment: CDR1 MNHEY and CDR2 SVGEGT. The CDR3 sequence is 14 residues long. Trimming cost V 0 bases and J 5 bases, with 10 bases left between them. CDR3 sequence (DNA): TGTGCCAGCAGTTACTCGGGGGGTAGGACTGAAGCTTTCTTT. Amino acids: CASSYSGGRTEAFF.

The chain couples TRBV10-1 to TRBJ2-1; unclear D gene. V was shortened by 6 bases and J by 8 bases, with 14 bases between the two germline ends. Germline lookup yields CDR1 WNHNN and CDR2 SYGVQD (reference sequence). CDR3 length equals 13 residues. In nucleotides, the CDR3 is TGCGCCAGCAGGACCCCACTGGGCTATGAGCAGTTCTTC. Protein: CASRTPLGYEQFF.

With respect to this clone: The sample carries other DNA sequences with the same CDR3. The chain is built from TRBV30 and TRBJ1-4, with D unresolved. Germline V gene sequence: CDR1 GTSNPN, CDR2 SVGIG (reference sequence). V lost 1 base and J lost 7, with 4 bases in between. The CDR3 sequence is 11 residues long. The chain's CDR3 is CAWSAGEKLFF. As DNA, the CDR3 is TGTGCCTGGAGTGCAGGTGAAAAACTGTTTTTT.

The rearrangement joins TRBV19 to TRBJ1-1, with a tentative D call TRBD1 (6 bases). The ends were cut back, 5 bases at V and 1 base at J, with 8 bases in the middle. Germline V gene data show CDR1 as LNHDA and CDR2 as SQIVND (reference sequence). There are 13 residues in the CDR3. CDR3 nucleotides: TGTGCCAGTAGTGCGACAGGGAACACTGAAGCTTTCTTT. Amino acids: CASSATGNTEAFF.

This clone showed up just once. V is TRBV6-5 and J is TRBJ1-1, with a weak D call TRBD1 (6 bases). CDR1 is MNHEY and CDR2 is SVGAGI in the germline V gene. The CDR3 extends over 13 amino acids. The V end lost 6 bases, the J end lost 6 bases, and 14 bases lay between the germline ends. CDR3 in DNA: TGTGCCAGCAGAAACAGGGTCCTCCCTGAAGCTTTCTTT. Protein product: CASRNRVLPEAFF.

This chain joins TRBV29-1 and TRBJ1-2; D is perhaps TRBD1 (6 bases). Germline V gene sequence: CDR1 SQVTM, CDR2 ANQGSEA. CDR3 length: 18 residues. The germline V and J ends were trimmed by 5 bases and 4 bases, with 29 bases remaining between them. CDR3: CSVRSAGLKGQRPYGYTF. The CDR3 DNA reads as TGCAGCGTTAGAAGTGCCGGCCTTAAAGGACAGAGACCCTATGGCTACACCTTC. The variable domain in full, with the rest retrieved from reference TRBV29-1 and TRBJ1-2, is SAVISQKPSRDICQRGTSLTIQCQVDSQVTMMFWYRQQPGQSLTLIATANQGSEATYESGFVIDKFPISRPNLTFSTLTVSNMSPEDSSIYLCSVRSAGLKGQRPYGYTFGSGTRLTVV.

The chain is built from TRBV27 and TRBJ1-1, with D maybe TRBD1 (5 bases). The CDR3 length is 13 residues. Germline V gives CDR1 MNHEY, CDR2 SMNVEV (reference sequence). V was clipped by 2 bases and J by 4 bases, with 8 bases between them. The CDR3 region has the DNA TGTGCCAGCAGTTTAATGGGGCGCACTGAAGCTTTCTTT. Its translation: CASSLMGRTEAFF.

The V gene is TRBV27, the J gene TRBJ1-2, with TRBD1 matching 8 bases. The CDR3 runs to 13 residues. Germline assignment: CDR1 MNHEY and CDR2 SMNVEV (reference sequence). J lost 3 bases, V lost 6 bases, and 3 bases had no gene match. In DNA, the CDR3 is TGTGCCAGCAGGGACAGGGACTACTATGGCTACACCTTC. Amino acids: CASRDRDYYGYTF.

The chain uses TRBV29-1 and TRBJ1-4, with D perhaps matching TRBD1 (6 bases). Germline loops: CDR1 SQVTM, CDR2 ANQGSEA. CDR3 length: 13 residues. V gave up 4 bases and J gave up 4 bases, with 10 bases separating them. CDR3: CSVAWTVNEKLFF. The CDR3 DNA reads TGCAGCGTTGCCTGGACAGTTAATGAAAAACTGTTTTTT. The full variable domain, its missing parts supplied by reference TRBV29-1 and TRBJ1-4, is SAVISQKPSRDICQRGTSLTIQCQVDSQVTMMFWYRQQPGQSLTLIATANQGSEATYESGFVIDKFPISRPNLTFSTLTVSNMSPEDSSIYLCSVAWTVNEKLFFGSGTQLSVL.

The chain combines TRBV27 with TRBJ1-6; TRBD1 aligns across 10 bases. The CDR3 has 16 amino acids. Germline-derived CDR1 and CDR2 are MNHEY and SMNVEV (reference sequence). Trimming took 1 base from V and 10 from J; bases not matched to a gene: 7. Here the CDR3 reads CASSLWDRGGGSPLHF. The CDR3 DNA reads as TGTGCCAGCAGTTTATGGGACAGGGGCGGGGGATCACCCCTCCACTTT.

This clone has a handful of counts. This sequence joins TRBV5-1 and TRBJ1-1; TRBD1 aligns across 7 bases. From germline, CDR1 is SGHRS and CDR2 YFSETQ. The V and J ends lost 0 bases and 0 bases, in that order; junction bases with no gene match: 2. The CDR3 length is 15 residues. The CDR3 loop reads CASSLGDSMNTEAFF. In DNA form, the CDR3 reads TGCGCCAGCAGCTTGGGGGACAGTATGAACACTGAAGCTTTCTTT.

The J gene is TRBJ1-1, the V gene TRBV5-1; TRBD1 aligns across 8 bases. The germline CDR1 and CDR2 sequences are SGHRS and YFSETQ. Trimming took 5 bases from V and 7 from J; bases not matched to a gene: 7. This CDR3 spans 13 amino acids. This chain's CDR3 is CASSPGQGGEAFF. The CDR3, as DNA: TGCGCCAGCAGTCCAGGACAGGGCGGTGAAGCTTTCTTT.

The chain uses TRBV7-8 and TRBJ1-5; TRBD1 matches at 7 bases. This CDR3 is built from 14 residues. Germline CDR1 reads SGHVS; CDR2 reads FQNEAQ. The ends lost 6 bases at V and 6 bases at J; junction bases unmatched: 8. The CDR3 is CASSRQGIGQPQHF. For the CDR3, the DNA is TGTGCCAGCAGTAGACAGGGTATCGGTCAGCCCCAGCATTTT.

The chain recombines TRBV7-9 with TRBJ2-7; 7 positions match TRBD1. V dropped 3 bases and J dropped 5; count of bases not matched to a gene: 1. The CDR3 has 12 amino acids. Germline values: CDR1 SEHNR, CDR2 FQNEAQ (reference sequence). CDR3 amino acids: CASSFTGDEQYF. For the CDR3, the DNA is TGTGCCAGCAGCTTTACAGGGGACGAGCAGTACTTC.

The chain links TRBV5-1 to TRBJ2-2, with 9 bases aligning to TRBD1. V was clipped by 3 bases and J by 10 bases; unmatched bases: 13. The germline gives CDR1 SGHRS, CDR2 YFSETQ. This CDR3 has 16 residues. The CDR3 loop is CASSWVGQGKHPELFF. CDR3 DNA: TGCGCCAGCAGCTGGGTTGGACAGGGGAAACACCCGGAGCTGTTTTTT.

The rearrangement joins TRBV2 to TRBJ1-5, with D tentatively TRBD1 (6 bases). V lost 7 bases and J lost 7, with 14 bases in between. CDR3 size: 13 residues. Germline CDR1 SNHLY, CDR2 FYNNEI. The CDR3: CASTRTEKQPQHF. CDR3 nucleotide sequence: TGTGCCAGCACCCGGACAGAGAAACAGCCCCAGCATTTT.

The genes are TRBV10-3 and TRBJ2-2; 7 positions match TRBD1. The trim removed 0 bases at V and 3 bases at J, leaving 1 base unmatched. This CDR3 has 15 residues. The germline CDR1 and CDR2 sequences are ENHRY and SYGVKD. In DNA, the CDR3 is TGTGCCATCAGTGAGTCGACAGGGCACACCGGGGAGCTGTTTTTT. As protein: CAISESTGHTGELFF.

V and J are TRBV5-8 and TRBJ2-5; D is possibly TRBD1 (5 bases). This CDR3 comprises 13 residues. V gave up 0 bases and J gave up 5 bases, with 8 bases separating them. Germline V gene sequence: CDR1 SGHTS, CDR2 YDEGEE. The CDR3 protein is CASSLAGSETQYF. The CDR3 nucleotides read TGTGCCAGCAGCTTGGCAGGGTCGGAGACCCAGTACTTC.

The chain uses TRBV7-9 and TRBJ2-5; no clear D. The V end was cut by 2 bases, the J end by 1 base, with 11 bases between. The germline V gene encodes CDR1 SEHNR and CDR2 FQNEAQ (reference sequence). The CDR3 covers 15 residues. CDR3 in amino acids: CASSLIIAGQETQYF. Written as DNA, the CDR3 is TGTGCCAGCAGCTTAATTATCGCAGGCCAAGAGACCCAGTACTTC.

J is TRBJ1-4 and V is TRBV24-1, with a possible D match to TRBD1 (6 bases). V shed 9 bases and J shed 3 bases, with 19 bases lying between them. The CDR3 consists of 16 residues. CDR1 is KGHDR and CDR2 is SFDVKD in the germline V gene. The CDR3 protein is CATVTGRLLANEKLFF. The CDR3 DNA reads TGTGCCACCGTCACAGGGCGGCTTTTGGCTAATGAAAAACTGTTTTTT.

The J gene is TRBJ1-2, the V gene TRBV19; D is uncertain. The CDR3 covers 11 residues. The V gene's germline CDR1 is LNHDA and CDR2 SQIVND (reference sequence). The V end lost 5 bases, the J end lost 2 bases, and 3 bases lay between the germline ends. CDR3 protein: CASSQNYGYTF. In DNA, the CDR3 is TGTGCCAGTAGTCAGAACTATGGCTACACCTTC. Full variable domain (outside the CDR3, taken from reference TRBV19 and TRBJ1-2): DGGITQSPKYLFRKEGQNVTLSCEQNLNHDAMYWYRQDPGQGLRLIYYSQIVNDFQKGDIAEGYSVSREKKESFPLTVTSAQKNPTAFYLCASSQNYGYTFGSGTRLTVV.

The V and J genes are TRBV12-5 and TRBJ2-5; D is unresolved. This CDR3 has 16 residues. The germline gives CDR1 LGHNT, CDR2 FRNRAP. The germline V and J ends were trimmed by 6 bases and 2 bases, with 19 bases remaining between them. The CDR3 protein is CASGRERTAIQETQYF. In DNA, the CDR3 is TGTGCTAGTGGAAGAGAGAGAACAGCAATACAAGAGACCCAGTACTTC. Using reference TRBV12-5 and TRBJ2-5 for the parts outside the CDR3, the full variable domain is DARVTQTPRHKVTEMGQEVTMRCQPILGHNTVFWYRQTMMQGLELLAYFRNRAPLDDSGMPKDRFSAEMPDATLATLKIQPSEPRDSAVYFCASGRERTAIQETQYFGPGTRLLVL.